The clone carrying this T cell receptor (beta chain) is identified as medium-sized from frequency. Antigen unknown. These data come from a study of CXCR3-negative and CXCR3-positive naive CD8 T cells. Study-wide findings and caveats: Hydrophobicity was higher for TRB CDR3s found in CXCR3-positive naive cells than in CXCR3-negative naive cells. CD5 surface expression was similar among naive subsets, and TCR strength was estimated by inference from TRB CDR3 properties. Comparably high diversity was seen in both naive subsets, and much lower diversity in memory CD8+ cells.

The CDR3 consists of 15 residues. Germline assignment: CDR1 SQVTM and CDR2 ANQGSEA. The TRB cDNA libraries were prepared by 5' RACE with UMI labels. TCRdb re-called the 5' RACE reads and catalogs CDR3 proteins one per entry, DNA excluded. The sample data list 3,900 or so distinct CDR3 sequences. This TCR derives from a human donor in good health. Some clones in this sample may be carry-over from other donors' samples. Sequencing was performed on naive CXCR3- CD8+ T cells from blood. Noted subset: CD45RO-CCR7+CD27+CD95- naive CD8+ T cells lacking CXCR3 (TNR3-). The chain combines TRBV29-1 with TRBJ1-2; TCRdb indicates TRBD1, and absent DNA this call remains unverified. CDR3 in amino acids: CSVESGTALNYGYTF.